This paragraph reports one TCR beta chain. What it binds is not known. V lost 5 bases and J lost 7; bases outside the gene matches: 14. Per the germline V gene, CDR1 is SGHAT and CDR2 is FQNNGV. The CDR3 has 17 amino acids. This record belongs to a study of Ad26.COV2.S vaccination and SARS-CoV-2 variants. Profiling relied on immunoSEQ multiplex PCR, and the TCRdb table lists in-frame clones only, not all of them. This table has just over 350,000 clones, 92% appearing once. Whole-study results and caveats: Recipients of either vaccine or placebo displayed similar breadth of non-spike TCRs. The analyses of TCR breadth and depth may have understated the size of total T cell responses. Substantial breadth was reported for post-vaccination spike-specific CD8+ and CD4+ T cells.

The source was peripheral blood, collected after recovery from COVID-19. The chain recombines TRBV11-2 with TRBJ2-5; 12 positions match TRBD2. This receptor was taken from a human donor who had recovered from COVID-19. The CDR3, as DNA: TGTGCCAGCAGCGCCACCCGGACTAGCGGGGTCCTCAGGACCCAGTACTTC. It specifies CASSATRTSGVLRTQYF. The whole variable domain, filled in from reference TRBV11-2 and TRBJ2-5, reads EAGVAQSPRYKIIEKRQSVAFWCNPISGHATLYWYQQILGQGPKLLIQFQNNGVVDDSQLPKDRFSAERLKGVDSTLKIQPAKLEDSAVYLCASSATRTSGVLRTQYFGPGTRLLVL.